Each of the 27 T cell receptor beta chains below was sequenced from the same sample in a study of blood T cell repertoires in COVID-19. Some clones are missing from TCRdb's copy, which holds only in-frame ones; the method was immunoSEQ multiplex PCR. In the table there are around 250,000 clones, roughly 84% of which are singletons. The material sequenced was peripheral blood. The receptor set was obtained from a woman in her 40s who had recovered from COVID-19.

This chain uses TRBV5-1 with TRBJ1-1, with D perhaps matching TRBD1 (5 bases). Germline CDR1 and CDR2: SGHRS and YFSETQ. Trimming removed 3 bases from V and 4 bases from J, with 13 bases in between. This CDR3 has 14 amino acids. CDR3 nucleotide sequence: TGCGCCAGCAGCTCCTGGTTAGGGGCCACTGAAGCTTTCTTT. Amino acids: CASSSWLGATEAFF.

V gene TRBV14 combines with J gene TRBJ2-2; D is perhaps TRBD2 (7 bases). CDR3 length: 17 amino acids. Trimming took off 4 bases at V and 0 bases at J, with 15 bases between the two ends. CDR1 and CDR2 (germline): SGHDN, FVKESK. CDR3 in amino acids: CASSLRRGAPNTGELFF. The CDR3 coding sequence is TGTGCCAGCAGCCTGCGACGGGGGGCGCCGAACACCGGGGAGCTGTTTTTT.

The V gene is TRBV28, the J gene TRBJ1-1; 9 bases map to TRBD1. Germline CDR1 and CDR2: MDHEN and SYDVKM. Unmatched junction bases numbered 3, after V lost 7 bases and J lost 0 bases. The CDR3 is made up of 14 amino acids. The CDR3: CASTRDRVNTEAFF. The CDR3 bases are TGTGCCAGCACTCGGGACAGGGTGAACACTGAAGCTTTCTTT.

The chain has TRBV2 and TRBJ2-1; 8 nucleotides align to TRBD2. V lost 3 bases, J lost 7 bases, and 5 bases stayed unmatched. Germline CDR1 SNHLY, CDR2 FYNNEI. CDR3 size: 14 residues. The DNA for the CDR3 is TGTGCCAGCAGTGACAGCGGGGGAAGGAATGAGCAGTTCTTC. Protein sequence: CASSDSGGRNEQFF.

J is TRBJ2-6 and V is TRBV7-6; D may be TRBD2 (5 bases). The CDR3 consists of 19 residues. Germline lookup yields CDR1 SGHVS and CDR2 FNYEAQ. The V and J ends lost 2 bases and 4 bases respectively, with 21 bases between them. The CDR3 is CASSLRFRGTALGANVLTF. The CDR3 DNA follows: TGTGCCAGCAGCTTAAGGTTTCGGGGAACGGCTCTGGGGGCCAACGTCCTGACTTTC.

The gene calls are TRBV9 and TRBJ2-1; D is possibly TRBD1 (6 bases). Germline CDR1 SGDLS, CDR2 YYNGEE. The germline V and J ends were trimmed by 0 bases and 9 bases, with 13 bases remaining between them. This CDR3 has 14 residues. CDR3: CASSVGGGRLEQFF. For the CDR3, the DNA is TGTGCCAGCAGCGTAGGTGGGGGCCGCCTTGAGCAGTTCTTC.

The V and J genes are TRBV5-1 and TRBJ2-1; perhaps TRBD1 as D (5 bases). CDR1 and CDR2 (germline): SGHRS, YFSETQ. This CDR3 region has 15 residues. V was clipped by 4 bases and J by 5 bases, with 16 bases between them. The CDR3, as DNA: TGCGCCAGCAGCCAGACAGTCGTACCTAACAATGAGCAGTTCTTC. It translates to CASSQTVVPNNEQFF.

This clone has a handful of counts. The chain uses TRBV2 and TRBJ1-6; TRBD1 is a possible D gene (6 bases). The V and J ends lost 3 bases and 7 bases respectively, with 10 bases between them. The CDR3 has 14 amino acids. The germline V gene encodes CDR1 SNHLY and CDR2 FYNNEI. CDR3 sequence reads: CASSDRTENSPLHF. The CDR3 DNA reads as TGTGCCAGCAGTGACCGGACAGAGAATTCACCCCTCCACTTT.

The CDR3 DNA reads TGTGCCAGCAGTGTGAGGACACCTTCCGTCAATCAGCCCCAGCATTTT. Its protein is CASSVRTPSVNQPQHF. The chain is built from TRBV6-1 and TRBJ1-5, with a possible D match to TRBD1 (5 bases). V gave up 4 bases and J gave up 3 bases, with 16 bases separating them. Germline CDR1 MNHNS, CDR2 SASEGT. The CDR3 consists of 16 residues.

The DNA for the CDR3 is TGTGCCAGCAGGACCGGGATAGGGGGACCCGGGGAGCTGTTTTTT. Its translation is CASRTGIGGPGELFF. This chain links TRBV2 with TRBJ2-2; perhaps TRBD1 as D (6 bases). V gave up 6 bases and J gave up 6 bases, with 17 bases separating them. The CDR3 consists of 15 residues. Germline V gene lookup returns CDR1 SNHLY and CDR2 FYNNEI.

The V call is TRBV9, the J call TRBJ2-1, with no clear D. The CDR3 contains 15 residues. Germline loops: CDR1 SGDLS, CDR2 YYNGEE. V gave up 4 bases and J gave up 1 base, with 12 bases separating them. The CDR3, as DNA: TGTGCCAGCAGCCCCCTTTTTGAGTCCTACAATGAGCAGTTCTTC. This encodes CASSPLFESYNEQFF.

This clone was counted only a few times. The CDR3 reads CATSPLAGGLSSYNEQFF. The CDR3 DNA sequence: TGTGCCACAAGTCCCCTAGCGGGGGGCCTTAGCTCCTACAATGAGCAGTTCTTC. The chain has TRBV19 and TRBJ2-1; 11 nucleotides agree with TRBD2. The junction had 14 bases not matched to a gene; V was cut back by 10 bases and J by 0 bases. The CDR3 runs to 18 residues. The germline V gene has CDR1 LNHDA and CDR2 SQIVND (reference sequence).

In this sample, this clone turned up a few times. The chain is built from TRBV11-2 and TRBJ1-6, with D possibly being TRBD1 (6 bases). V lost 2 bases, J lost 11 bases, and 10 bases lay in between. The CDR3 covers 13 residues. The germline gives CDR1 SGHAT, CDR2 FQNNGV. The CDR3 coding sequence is TGTGCCAGCAGCTTATGGGACAAGGCACCCCTCCACTTT. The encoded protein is CASSLWDKAPLHF.

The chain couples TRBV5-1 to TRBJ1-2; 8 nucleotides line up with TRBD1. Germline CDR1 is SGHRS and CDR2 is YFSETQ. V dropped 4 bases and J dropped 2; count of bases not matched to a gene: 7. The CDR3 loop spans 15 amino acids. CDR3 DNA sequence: TGCGCCAGCAGCCGAGGGGGGGACAGGAACTATGGCTACACCTTC. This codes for CASSRGGDRNYGYTF.

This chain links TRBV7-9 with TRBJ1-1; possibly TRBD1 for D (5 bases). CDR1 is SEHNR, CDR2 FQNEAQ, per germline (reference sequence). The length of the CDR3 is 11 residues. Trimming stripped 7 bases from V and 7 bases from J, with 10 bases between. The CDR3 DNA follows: TGTGCCAGCACCCTAGACAGTGAAGCTTTCTTT. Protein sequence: CASTLDSEAFF. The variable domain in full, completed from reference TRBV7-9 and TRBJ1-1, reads DTGVSQNPRHKITKRGQNVTFRCDPISEHNRLYWYRQTLGQGPEFLTYFQNEAQLEKSRLLSDRFSAERPKGSFSTLEIQRTEQGDSAMYLCASTLDSEAFFGQGTRLTVV.

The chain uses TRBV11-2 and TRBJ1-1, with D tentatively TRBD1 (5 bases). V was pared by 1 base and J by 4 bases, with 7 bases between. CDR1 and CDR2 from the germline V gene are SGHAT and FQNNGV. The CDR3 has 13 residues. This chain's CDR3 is CASSLGQGTEAFF. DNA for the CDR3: TGTGCCAGCAGCTTAGGGCAGGGCACTGAAGCTTTCTTT.

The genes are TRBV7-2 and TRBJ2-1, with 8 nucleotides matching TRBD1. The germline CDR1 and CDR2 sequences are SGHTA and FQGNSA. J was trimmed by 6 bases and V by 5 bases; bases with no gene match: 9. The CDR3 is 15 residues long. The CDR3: CASSPGQGFSNEQFF. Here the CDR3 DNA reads TGTGCCAGCAGCCCCGGACAGGGATTTAGCAATGAGCAGTTCTTC.

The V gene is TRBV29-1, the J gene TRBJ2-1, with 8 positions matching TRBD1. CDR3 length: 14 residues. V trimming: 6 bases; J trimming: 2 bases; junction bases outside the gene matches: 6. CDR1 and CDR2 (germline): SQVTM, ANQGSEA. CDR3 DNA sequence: TGCAGCGTAGATTACAGGGGGGCCTACAATGAGCAGTTCTTC. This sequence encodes CSVDYRGAYNEQFF.

The CDR3 reads CASSQRTGRDEQYF. CDR3 sequence (DNA): TGCGCCAGCAGCCAAAGGACAGGTCGGGACGAGCAGTACTTC. V usage is TRBV4-1 and J usage is TRBJ2-7; TRBD1 aligns across 7 bases. V was clipped by 2 bases and J by 5 bases; unmatched bases: 6. In germline, CDR1 is MGHRA, CDR2 YSYEKL. The CDR3 consists of 14 residues.

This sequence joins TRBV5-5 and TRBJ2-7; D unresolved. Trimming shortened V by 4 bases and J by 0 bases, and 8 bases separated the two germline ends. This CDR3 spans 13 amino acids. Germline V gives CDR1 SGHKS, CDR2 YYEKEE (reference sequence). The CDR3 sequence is CASSRGNSYEQYF. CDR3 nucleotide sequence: TGTGCCAGCAGCCGAGGAAACTCCTACGAGCAGTACTTC.

CDR3 sequence reads: CASSRPGTSSYNEQFF. CDR3 DNA sequence: TGCGCCAGCAGCCGACCCGGGACTAGCAGTTACAATGAGCAGTTCTTC. The chain joins TRBV4-1 to TRBJ2-1; 9 nucleotides match TRBD2. CDR3 size: 16 residues. The junction had 8 bases not matched to a gene; V was cut back by 4 bases and J by 4 bases. Germline V gene data show CDR1 as MGHRA and CDR2 as YSYEKL.

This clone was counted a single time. The CDR3 loop reads CASRQEDSGNSPLHF. Here the CDR3 DNA reads TGTGCCAGCAGACAAGAGGACAGTGGGAATTCACCCCTCCACTTT. The genes are TRBV2 and TRBJ1-6; D may be TRBD1 (6 bases). CDR1 and CDR2 from the germline V gene are SNHLY and FYNNEI. The CDR3 contains 15 residues. Trimming took 6 bases from V and 7 from J, leaving 16 bases between them.

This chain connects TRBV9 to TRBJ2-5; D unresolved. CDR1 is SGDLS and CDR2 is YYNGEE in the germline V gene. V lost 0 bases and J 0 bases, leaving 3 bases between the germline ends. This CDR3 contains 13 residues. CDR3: CASSVAYQETQYF. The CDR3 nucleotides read TGTGCCAGCAGCGTAGCGTACCAAGAGACCCAGTACTTC.

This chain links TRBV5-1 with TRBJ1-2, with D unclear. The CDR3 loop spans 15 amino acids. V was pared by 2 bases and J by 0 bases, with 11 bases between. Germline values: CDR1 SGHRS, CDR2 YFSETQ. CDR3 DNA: TGCGCCAGCAGCTTAACGGCAGGAACTAACTATGGCTACACCTTC. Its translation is CASSLTAGTNYGYTF.

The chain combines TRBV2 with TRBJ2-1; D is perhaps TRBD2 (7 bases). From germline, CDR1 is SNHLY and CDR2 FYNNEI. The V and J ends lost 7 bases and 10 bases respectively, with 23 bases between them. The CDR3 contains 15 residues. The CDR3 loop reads CASKVEAGGAVEQFF. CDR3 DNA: TGTGCCAGCAAGGTGGAAGCTGGGGGGGCAGTCGAGCAGTTCTTC.

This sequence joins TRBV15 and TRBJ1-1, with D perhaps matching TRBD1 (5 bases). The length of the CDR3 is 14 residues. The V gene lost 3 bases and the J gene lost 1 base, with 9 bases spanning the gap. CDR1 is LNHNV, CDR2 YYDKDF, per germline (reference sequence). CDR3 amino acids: CATSRAQENTEAFF. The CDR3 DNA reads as TGTGCCACCAGCAGGGCACAGGAGAACACTGAAGCTTTCTTT.

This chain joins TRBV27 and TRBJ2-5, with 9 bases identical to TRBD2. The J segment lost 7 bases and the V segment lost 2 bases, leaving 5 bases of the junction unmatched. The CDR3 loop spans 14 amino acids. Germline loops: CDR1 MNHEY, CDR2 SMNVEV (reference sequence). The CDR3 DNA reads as TGTGCCAGCAGTTTAGGACTAGCGCTGGGGACCCAGTACTTC. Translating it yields CASSLGLALGTQYF.